This is a list of T cell receptor beta chains from one sample in a study of cytomegalovirus exposure and HLA in healthy donors. Repertoires were generated with immunoSEQ multiplex PCR, while TCRdb's copy carries only in-frame clones and drops some. Of some 150,000 clones in the sample, over 80% are singletons; the top ten hold about 1.4%. The sequencing input was PBMCs. These receptors originate from a woman between 18 and 30 years old in good health and CMV-seronegative. CDR3s include the opening cysteine and the closing phenylalanine or tryptophan. Fields, in order: J gene, D gene, clone size, V gene, CDR3 protein. A D gene is named only where the DNA matches it firmly. The size of a clone is reported for some rows only, either as once, few or many, or as a class for expanded clones.

TRBJ1-2 | . | . | TRBV19 | CASSISAVGYTF
TRBJ2-3 | . | . | TRBV5-6 | CASSLETFTDTQYF
TRBJ1-1 | . | . | TRBV19 | CASSPPGGLHTEAFF
TRBJ2-7 | . | . | TRBV4-2 | CASSQVLPQSYEQYF
TRBJ2-3 | TRBD2 | . | TRBV18 | CASSTSGGTDTQYF
TRBJ1-5 | TRBD1 | . | TRBV30 | CAWSAGTGFNQPQHF
. | . | . | TRBV18 | CASSPTTNYEQYF
TRBJ1-1 | . | . | TRBV19 | CASNDRNTEAFF
TRBJ2-3 | TRBD2 | . | TRBV5-6 | CASSLAGVADTQYF
TRBJ2-2 | TRBD2 | . | TRBV5-1 | CASSPRLAGNTGELFF
TRBJ1-1 | TRBD1 | . | TRBV10-2 | CASSRGQGGTRNTEAFF
TRBJ1-1 | . | . | TRBV2 | CASRLTVMNTEAFF
TRBJ2-3 | TRBD1 | . | TRBV7-9 | CASSRTGMGTDTQYF
TRBJ2-5 | TRBD1 | few | TRBV28 | CATSGQGVSSETQYF
TRBJ1-4 | TRBD1 | few | TRBV6-1 | CASSELTGTGGEKLFF
TRBJ2-1 | . | . | TRBV20-1 | CSARDGRSQFF
TRBJ1-1 | TRBD1 | . | TRBV5-4 | CASSLTGGTEAFF
TRBJ1-3 | . | . | TRBV30 | CAWSRGRSSGNTIYF
TRBJ2-3 | . | . | TRBV11-2 | CASSLSQADTQYF
TRBJ1-3 | . | once | TRBV4-2 | CASSQAGGEHSGNTIYF
TRBJ1-5 | TRBD1 | . | TRBV5-1 | CASSLGQGAWQPQHF
TRBJ1-4 | . | . | TRBV19 | CASSPGWLLATNKKLFF
TRBJ2-3 | TRBD2 | . | TRBV28 | CASSHRLAGISTDTQYF
TRBJ1-6 | . | . | TRBV27 | CASSWTAPSSYNSPLHF
TRBJ1-2 | . | . | TRBV29-1 | CSVAQATYGYTF
TRBJ2-3 | . | . | TRBV19 | CASSQRADTQYF
TRBJ1-2 | . | . | TRBV4-1 | CASSLLSGDRGYTF
TRBJ2-3 | TRBD2 | . | TRBV11-1 | CASSSGLAGGPFTDTQYF
TRBJ1-2 | TRBD1 | . | TRBV6-5 | CASSYLGQENYGYTF
TRBJ1-4 | . | . | TRBV9 | CASSVRGDMSEKLFF
TRBJ2-1 | . | . | TRBV20-1 | CSASDNEQFF
TRBJ2-3 | TRBD2 | . | TRBV11-2 | CASRLLAGGPDTQYF
TRBJ1-2 | TRBD1 | . | TRBV14 | CASSQGTGRRYTF
TRBJ1-6 | . | . | TRBV2 | CASSEQGGSYNSPLHF
TRBJ2-5 | . | . | TRBV28 | CASTGSGGGETQYF
TRBJ2-7 | . | . | TRBV5-1 | CASSSQLGMGYEQYF
TRBJ1-1 | . | . | TRBV5-5 | CASSLTGQTEAFF
TRBJ1-4 | TRBD1 | . | TRBV2 | CASSERQGSGKLFF
TRBJ1-1 | . | . | TRBV30 | CAWSGGGVGVNTEAFF
TRBJ1-2 | TRBD1 | once | TRBV5-1 | CASSPYGTANYGYTF
TRBJ1-2 | . | . | TRBV19 | CASSRGPGYGYTF
TRBJ1-1 | . | . | TRBV5-5 | CASSLGPGNTEAFF